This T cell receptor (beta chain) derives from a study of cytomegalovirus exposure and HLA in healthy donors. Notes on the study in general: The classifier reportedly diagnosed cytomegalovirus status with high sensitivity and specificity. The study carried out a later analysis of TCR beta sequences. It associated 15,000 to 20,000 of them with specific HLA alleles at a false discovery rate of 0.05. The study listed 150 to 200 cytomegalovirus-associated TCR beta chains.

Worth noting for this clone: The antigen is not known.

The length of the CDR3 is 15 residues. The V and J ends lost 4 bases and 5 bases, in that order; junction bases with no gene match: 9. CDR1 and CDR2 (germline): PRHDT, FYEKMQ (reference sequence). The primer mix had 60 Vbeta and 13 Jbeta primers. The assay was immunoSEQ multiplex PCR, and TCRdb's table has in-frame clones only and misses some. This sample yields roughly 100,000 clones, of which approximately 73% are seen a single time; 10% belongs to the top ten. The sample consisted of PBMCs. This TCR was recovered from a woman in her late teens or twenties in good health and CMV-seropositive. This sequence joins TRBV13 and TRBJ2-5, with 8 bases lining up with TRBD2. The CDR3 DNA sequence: TGTGCCAGCAGCTCTCCGGGACTAGTTGGGGAGACCCAGTACTTC. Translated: CASSSPGLVGETQYF.